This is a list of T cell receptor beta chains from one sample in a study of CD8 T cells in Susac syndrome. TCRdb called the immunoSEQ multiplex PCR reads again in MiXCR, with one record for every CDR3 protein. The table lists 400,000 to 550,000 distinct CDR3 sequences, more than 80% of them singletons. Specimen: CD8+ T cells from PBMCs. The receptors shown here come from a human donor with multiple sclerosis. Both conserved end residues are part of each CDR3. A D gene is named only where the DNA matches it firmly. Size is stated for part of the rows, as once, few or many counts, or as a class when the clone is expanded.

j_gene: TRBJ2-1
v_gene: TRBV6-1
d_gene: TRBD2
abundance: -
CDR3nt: TGTGCCAGCAGTGAAAGGACTAGCGGGGGCCCCAATGAGCAGTTCTTC
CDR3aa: CASSERTSGGPNEQFF

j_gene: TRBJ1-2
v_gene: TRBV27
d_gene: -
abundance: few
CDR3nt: TGTGCCAGCAGTTTAAGGAGCAACTATGGCTACACCTTC
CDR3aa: CASSLRSNYGYTF

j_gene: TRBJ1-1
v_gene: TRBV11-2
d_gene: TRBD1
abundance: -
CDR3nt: TGTGCCAGCAGCCCGAGGACAGGGCAGAGGAACACTGAAGCTTTCTTT
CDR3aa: CASSPRTGQRNTEAFF

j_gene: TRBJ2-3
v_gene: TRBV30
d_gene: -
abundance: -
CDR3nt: TGTGCCTGGAGACGGGTACCCACAGATACGCAGTATTTT
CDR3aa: CAWRRVPTDTQYF

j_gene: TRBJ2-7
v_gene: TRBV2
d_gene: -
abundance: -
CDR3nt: TGTGCCAGCATCGCAGGGAACGACGAGCAGTACTTC
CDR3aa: CASIAGNDEQYF

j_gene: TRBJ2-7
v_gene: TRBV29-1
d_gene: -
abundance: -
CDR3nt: TGCAGCGTTGAAGAAGGGCTCGAGCAGTACTTC
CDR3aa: CSVEEGLEQYF

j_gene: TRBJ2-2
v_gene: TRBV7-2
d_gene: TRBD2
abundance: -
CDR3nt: TGTGCCAGCAGCTTTATTCCCGGACTAGCGGGAATCGGGGAGCTGTTTTTT
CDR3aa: CASSFIPGLAGIGELFF

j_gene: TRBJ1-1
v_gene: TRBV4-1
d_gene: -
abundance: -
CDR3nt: TGCGCCAGCAGCCAACACCCGGGCATGAACACTGAAGCTTTCTTT
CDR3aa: CASSQHPGMNTEAFF

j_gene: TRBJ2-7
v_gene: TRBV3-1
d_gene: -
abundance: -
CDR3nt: TGTGCCAGCAGCCAAGGTATCCATTCCTACGAGCAGTACTTC
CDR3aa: CASSQGIHSYEQYF

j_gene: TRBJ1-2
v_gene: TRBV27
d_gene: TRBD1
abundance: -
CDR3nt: TGTGCCAGCAGTTCGGACAGGGGATATCATGGCTACACCTTC
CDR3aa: CASSSDRGYHGYTF

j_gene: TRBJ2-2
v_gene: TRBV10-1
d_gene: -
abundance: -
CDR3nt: TGCGCCAGCTCGACTAGACCCGGGGAGCTGTTTTTT
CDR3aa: CASSTRPGELFF

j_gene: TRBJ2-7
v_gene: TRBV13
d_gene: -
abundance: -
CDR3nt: TGTGCCAGCAGCCAGATCTGGGGACATTCCTACGAGCAGTACTTC
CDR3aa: CASSQIWGHSYEQYF

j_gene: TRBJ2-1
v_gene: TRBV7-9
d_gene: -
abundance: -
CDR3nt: TGTGCCAGCAGCTTAATTCTGCTCTCCTACAATGAGCAGTTCTTC
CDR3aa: CASSLILLSYNEQFF

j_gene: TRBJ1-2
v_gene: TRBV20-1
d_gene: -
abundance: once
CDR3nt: TGCAGTGCTAGAGATAGCAGGGAGTCCCAGCTCTATGGCTACACCTTC
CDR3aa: CSARDSRESQLYGYTF

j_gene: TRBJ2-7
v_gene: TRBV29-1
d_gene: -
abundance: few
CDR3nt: TGCAGCGTCGTCGTAACCCAGGGATACGAGCAGTACTTC
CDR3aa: CSVVVTQGYEQYF

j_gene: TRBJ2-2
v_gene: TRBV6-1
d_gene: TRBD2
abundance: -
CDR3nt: TGTGCCAGCAGCCCATTTCTAGCGGGAGGCGCCACCGGGGAGCTGTTTTTT
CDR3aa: CASSPFLAGGATGELFF

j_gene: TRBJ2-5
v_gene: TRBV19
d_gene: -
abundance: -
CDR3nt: TGTGCCAGTAGTACCTCCCAGGGGCGGGAGACCCAGTACTTC
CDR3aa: CASSTSQGRETQYF

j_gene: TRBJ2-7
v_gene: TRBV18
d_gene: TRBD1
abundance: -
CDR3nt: TGTGCCAGCGAGAGACAGGGATCCTACGAGCAGTACTTC
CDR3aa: CASERQGSYEQYF

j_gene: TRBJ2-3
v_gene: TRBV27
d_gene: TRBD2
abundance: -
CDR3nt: TGTGCCAGCAGCACCCTCGGGACTAGCGGCACAGATACGCAGTATTTT
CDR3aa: CASSTLGTSGTDTQYF

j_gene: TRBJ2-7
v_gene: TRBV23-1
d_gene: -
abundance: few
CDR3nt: TGCGCCAGCAGTCCTGGACAGCCCTACGAGCAGTACTTC
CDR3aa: CASSPGQPYEQYF

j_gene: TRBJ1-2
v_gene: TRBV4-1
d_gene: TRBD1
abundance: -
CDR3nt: TGCGCCAGCAGCCCTGGGACAGGGAGTGGCGGCTACACCTTC
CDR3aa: CASSPGTGSGGYTF

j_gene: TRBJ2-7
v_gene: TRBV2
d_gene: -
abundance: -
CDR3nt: TGTGCCAGCAGTGAATATCGGGGCGGCGAGCAGTACTTC
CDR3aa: CASSEYRGGEQYF

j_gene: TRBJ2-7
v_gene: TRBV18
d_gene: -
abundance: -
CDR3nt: TGTGCCAGCTCACGAGCGGCTATAGCCTCCCCCACCTACGAGCAGTACTTC
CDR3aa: CASSRAAIASPTYEQYF

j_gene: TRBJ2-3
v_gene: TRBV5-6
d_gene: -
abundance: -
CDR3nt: TGTGCCAGCACCCACAGTTCTTTCGATACGCAGTATTTT
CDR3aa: CASTHSSFDTQYF

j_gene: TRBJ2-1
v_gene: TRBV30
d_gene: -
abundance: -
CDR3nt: TGTGCCTGGAGGCGGGGCGAGGGGCACAATGAGCAGTTCTTC
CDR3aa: CAWRRGEGHNEQFF

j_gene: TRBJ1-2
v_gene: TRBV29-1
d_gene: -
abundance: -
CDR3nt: TGCAGCGTTGAAGATAGGTTAGGGTTTTCCTATGGCTACACCTTC
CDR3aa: CSVEDRLGFSYGYTF